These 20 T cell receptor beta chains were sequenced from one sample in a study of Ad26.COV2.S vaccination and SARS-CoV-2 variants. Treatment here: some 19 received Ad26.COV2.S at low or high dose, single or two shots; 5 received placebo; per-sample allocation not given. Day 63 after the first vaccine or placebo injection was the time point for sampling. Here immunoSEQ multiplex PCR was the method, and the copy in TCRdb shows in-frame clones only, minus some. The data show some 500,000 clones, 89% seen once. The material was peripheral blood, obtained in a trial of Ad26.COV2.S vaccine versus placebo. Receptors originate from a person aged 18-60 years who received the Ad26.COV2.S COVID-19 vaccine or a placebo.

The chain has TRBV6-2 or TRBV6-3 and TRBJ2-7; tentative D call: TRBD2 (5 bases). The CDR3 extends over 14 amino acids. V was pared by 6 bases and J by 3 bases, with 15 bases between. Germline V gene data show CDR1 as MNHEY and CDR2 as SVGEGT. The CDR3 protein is CASSRTLDGYEQYV. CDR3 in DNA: TGTGCCAGCAGCCGGACTCTGGACGGCTACGAGCAGTACGTC.

Here the CDR3 reads CASSSTEAGANVLTF. As DNA, the CDR3 is TGTGCCAGCAGCTCCACGGAGGCTGGGGCCAACGTCCTGACTTTC. The gene calls are TRBV7-9 and TRBJ2-6; D may be TRBD2 (5 bases). Germline CDR1 and CDR2: SEHNR and FQNEAQ (reference sequence). V shed 4 bases and J shed 2 bases, with 9 bases lying between them. The CDR3 covers 15 residues.

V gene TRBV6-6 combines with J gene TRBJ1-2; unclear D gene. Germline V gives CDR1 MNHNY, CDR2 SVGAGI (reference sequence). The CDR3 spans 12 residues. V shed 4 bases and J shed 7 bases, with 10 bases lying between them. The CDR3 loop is CASSSNGRGYTF. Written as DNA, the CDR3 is TGTGCCAGCAGTTCGAACGGTCGTGGCTACACCTTC.

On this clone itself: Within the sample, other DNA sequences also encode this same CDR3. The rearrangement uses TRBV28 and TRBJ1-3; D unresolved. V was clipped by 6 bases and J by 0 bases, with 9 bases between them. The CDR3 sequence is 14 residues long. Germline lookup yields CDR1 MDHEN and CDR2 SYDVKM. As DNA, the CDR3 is TGTGCCAGCAGCCTTGGAAGCTCTGGAAACACCATATATTTT. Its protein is CASSLGSSGNTIYF.

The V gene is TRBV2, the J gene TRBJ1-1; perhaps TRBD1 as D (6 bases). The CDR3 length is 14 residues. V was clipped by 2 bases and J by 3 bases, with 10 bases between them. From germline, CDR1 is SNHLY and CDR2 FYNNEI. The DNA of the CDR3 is TGTGCCAGCAGTGAATACCAGGGGTACACTGAAGCTTTCTTT. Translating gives CASSEYQGYTEAFF.

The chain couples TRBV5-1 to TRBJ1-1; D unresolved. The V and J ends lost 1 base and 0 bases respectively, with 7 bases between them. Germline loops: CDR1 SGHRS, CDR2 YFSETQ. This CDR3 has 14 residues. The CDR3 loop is CASSLLSMNTEAFF. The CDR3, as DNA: TGCGCCAGCAGCTTGTTATCCATGAACACTGAAGCTTTCTTT.

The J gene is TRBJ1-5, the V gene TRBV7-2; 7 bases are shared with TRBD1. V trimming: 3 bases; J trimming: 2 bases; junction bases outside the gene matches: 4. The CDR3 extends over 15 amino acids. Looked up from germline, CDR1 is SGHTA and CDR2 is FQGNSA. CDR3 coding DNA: TGTGCCAGCAGCTTCGTGACAGGGCGCAATCAGCCCCAGCATTTT. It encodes CASSFVTGRNQPQHF. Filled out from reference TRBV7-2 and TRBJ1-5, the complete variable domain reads GAGVSQSPSNKVTEKGKDVELRCDPISGHTALYWYRQSLGQGLEFLIYFQGNSAPDKSGLPSDRFSAERTGGSVSTLTIQRTQQEDSAVYLCASSFVTGRNQPQHFGDGTRLSIL.

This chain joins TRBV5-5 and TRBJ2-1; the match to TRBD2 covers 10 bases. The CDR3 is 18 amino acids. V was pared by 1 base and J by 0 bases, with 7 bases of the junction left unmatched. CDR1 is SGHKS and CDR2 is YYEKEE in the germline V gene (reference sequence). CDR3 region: CASSLWGSGRSSYNEQFF. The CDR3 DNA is TGTGCCAGCAGCTTGTGGGGTAGCGGGAGGTCCTCCTACAATGAGCAGTTCTTC.

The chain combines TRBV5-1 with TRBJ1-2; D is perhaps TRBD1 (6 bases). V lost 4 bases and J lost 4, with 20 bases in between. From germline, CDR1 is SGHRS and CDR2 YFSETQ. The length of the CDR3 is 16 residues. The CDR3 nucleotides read TGCGCCAGCAGCCCGCTTGTCGCAACAGGGTCCTATGGCTACACCTTC. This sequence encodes CASSPLVATGSYGYTF.

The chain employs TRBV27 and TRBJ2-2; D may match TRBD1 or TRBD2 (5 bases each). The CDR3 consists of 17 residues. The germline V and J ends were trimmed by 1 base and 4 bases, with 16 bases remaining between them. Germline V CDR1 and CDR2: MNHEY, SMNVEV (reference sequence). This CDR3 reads CASSLFFPGTATGELFF. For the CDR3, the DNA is TGTGCCAGCAGTTTATTTTTCCCCGGGACGGCCACCGGGGAGCTGTTTTTT.

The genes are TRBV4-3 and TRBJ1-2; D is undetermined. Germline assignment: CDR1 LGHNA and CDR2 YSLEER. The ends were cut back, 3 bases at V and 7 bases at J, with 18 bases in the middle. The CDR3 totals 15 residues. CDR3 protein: CASSHLGITTRGYTF. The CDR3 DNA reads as TGCGCCAGCAGCCACCTGGGGATTACAACTCGTGGCTACACCTTC.

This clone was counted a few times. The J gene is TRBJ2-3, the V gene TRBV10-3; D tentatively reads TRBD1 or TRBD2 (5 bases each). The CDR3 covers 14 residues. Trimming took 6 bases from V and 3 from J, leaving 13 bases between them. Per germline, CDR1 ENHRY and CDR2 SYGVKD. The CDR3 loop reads CAIRSGTGTDTQYF. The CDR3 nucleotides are TGTGCCATCAGATCCGGGACGGGAACAGATACGCAGTATTTT.

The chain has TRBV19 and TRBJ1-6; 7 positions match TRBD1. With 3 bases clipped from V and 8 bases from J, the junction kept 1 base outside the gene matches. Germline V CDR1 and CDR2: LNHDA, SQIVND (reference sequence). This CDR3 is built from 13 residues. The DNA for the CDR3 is TGTGCCAGTAGTATCACAGGGGATTCACCCCTCCACTTT. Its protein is CASSITGDSPLHF.

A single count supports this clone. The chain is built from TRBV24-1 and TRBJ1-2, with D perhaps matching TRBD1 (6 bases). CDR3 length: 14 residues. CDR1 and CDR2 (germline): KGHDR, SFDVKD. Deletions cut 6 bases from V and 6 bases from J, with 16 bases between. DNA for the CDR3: TGTGCCACCAGTAACGGTCGGGGGCCTAATGGCTACACCTTC. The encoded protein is CATSNGRGPNGYTF.

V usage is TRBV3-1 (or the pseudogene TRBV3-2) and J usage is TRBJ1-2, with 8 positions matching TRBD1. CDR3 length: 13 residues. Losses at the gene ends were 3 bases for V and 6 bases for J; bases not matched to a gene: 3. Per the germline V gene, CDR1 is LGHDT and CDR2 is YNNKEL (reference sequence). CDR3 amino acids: CASSHGQGDGYTF. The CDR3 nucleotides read TGTGCCAGCAGCCATGGACAGGGTGATGGCTACACCTTC.

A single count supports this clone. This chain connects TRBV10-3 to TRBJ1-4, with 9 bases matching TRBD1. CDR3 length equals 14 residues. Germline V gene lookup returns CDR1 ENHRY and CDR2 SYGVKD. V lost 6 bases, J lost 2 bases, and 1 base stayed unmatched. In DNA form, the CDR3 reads TGTGCCATCAGCGGGACAGGGACTAATGAAAAACTGTTTTTT. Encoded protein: CAISGTGTNEKLFF.

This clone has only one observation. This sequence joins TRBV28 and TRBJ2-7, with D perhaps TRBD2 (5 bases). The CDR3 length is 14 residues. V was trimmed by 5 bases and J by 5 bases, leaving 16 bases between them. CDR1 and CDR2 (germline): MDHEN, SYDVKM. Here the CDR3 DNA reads TGTGCCAGCAGTCCTGCGGGTCGTCCAGACGAGCAGTACTTC. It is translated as CASSPAGRPDEQYF. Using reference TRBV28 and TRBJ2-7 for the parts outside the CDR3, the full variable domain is DVKVTQSSRYLVKRTGEKVFLECVQDMDHENMFWYRQDPGLGLRLIYFSYDVKMKEKGDIPEGYSVSREKKERFSLILESASTNQTSMYLCASSPAGRPDEQYFGPGTRLTVT.

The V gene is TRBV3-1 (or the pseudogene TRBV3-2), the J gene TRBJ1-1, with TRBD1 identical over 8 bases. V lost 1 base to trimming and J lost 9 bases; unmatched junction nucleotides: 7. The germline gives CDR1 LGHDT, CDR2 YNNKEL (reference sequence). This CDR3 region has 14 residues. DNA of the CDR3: TGTGCCAGCAGCCAAGGGCACGGGACAGGACAAGCTTTCTTT. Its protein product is CASSQGHGTGQAFF.

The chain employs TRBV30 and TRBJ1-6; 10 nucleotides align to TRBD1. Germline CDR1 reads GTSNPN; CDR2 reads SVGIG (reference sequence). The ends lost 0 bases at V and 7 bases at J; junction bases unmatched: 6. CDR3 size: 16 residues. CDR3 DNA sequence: TGTGCCTGGAGTGTACTTCCGGGACAGGGGAATTCACCCCTCCACTTT. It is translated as CAWSVLPGQGNSPLHF.

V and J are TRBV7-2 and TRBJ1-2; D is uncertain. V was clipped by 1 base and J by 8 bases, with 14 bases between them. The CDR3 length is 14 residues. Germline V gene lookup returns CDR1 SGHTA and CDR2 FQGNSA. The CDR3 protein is CASSLERRGRGYTF. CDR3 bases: TGTGCCAGCAGCTTAGAACGCCGAGGTAGGGGCTACACCTTC. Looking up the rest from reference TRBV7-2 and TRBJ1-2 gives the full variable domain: GAGVSQSPSNKVTEKGKDVELRCDPISGHTALYWYRQSLGQGLEFLIYFQGNSAPDKSGLPSDRFSAERTGGSVSTLTIQRTQQEDSAVYLCASSLERRGRGYTFGSGTRLTVV.